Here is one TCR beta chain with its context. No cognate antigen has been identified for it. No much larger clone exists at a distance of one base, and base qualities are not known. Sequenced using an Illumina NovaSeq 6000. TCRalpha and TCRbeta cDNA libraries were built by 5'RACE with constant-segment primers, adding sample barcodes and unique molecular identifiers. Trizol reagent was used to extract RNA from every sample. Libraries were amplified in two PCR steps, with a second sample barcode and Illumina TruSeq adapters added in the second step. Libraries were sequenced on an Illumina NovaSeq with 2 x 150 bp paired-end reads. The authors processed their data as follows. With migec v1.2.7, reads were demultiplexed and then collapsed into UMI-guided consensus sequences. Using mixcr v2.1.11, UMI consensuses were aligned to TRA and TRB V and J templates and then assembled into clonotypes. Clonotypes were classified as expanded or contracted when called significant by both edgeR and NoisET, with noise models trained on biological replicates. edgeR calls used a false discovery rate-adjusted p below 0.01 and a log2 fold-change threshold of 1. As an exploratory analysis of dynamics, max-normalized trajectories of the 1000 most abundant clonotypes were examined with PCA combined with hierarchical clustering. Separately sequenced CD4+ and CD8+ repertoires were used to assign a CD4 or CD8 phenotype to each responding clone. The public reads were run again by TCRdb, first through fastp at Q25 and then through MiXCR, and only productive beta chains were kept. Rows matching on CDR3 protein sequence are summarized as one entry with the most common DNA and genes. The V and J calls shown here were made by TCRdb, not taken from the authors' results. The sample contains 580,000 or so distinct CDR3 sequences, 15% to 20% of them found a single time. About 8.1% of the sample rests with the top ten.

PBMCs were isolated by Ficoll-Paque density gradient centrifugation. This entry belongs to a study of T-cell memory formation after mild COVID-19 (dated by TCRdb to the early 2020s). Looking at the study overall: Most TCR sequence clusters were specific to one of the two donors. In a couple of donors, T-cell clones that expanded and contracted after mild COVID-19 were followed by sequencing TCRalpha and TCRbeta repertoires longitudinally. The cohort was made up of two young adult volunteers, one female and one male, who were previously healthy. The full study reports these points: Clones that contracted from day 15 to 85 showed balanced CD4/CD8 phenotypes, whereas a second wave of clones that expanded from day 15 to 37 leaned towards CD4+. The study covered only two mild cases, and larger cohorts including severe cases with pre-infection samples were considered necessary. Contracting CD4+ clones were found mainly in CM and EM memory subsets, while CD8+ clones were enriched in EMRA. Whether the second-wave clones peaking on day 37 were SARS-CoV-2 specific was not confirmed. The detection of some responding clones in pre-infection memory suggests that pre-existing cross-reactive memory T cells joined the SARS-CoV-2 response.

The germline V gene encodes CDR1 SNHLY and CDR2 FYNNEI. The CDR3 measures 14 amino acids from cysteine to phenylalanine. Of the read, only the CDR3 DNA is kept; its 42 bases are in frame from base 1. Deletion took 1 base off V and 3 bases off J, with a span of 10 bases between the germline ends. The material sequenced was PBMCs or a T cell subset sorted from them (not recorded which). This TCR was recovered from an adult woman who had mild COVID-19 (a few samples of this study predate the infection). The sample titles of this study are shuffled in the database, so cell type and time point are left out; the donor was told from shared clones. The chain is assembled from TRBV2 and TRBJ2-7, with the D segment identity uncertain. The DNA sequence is TGTGCCAGCAGTGAAGGTGTAGGATTCTACGAGCAGTACTTC. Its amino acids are CASSEGVGFYEQYF.